This entry is about one T cell receptor beta chain. This entry comes from a study of T cells of healthy individuals. This CDR3 is 13 amino acids long. Germline V gene sequence: CDR1 SGHVS, CDR2 FQNEAQ. Trimming removed 5 bases from V and 10 bases from J, with 15 bases in between. MiXCR, run by TCRdb on the 5' RACE reads, gives a single entry per CDR3 protein. The table records 90,000 to 100,000 distinct CDR3 sequences, approximately 15% of them present only once. The rearrangement uses TRBV7-8 and TRBJ2-1, with D maybe TRBD1 (6 bases). This receptor was obtained from a human donor in good health. The CDR3 DNA is TGTGCCAGCAGCGGGGGCCCGGTGGGGGAGCAGTTCTTC. Protein: CASSGGPVGEQFF.